These 32 T cell receptor beta chains originate from one sample sequenced in a study of cytomegalovirus exposure and HLA in healthy donors. PCR used 60 Vbeta primers and 13 Jbeta primers. The data were produced by immunoSEQ multiplex PCR, yet TCRdb's version contains in-frame clones alone and is incomplete. The sample lists tens of thousands of clones; roughly 80% were seen once. Material: PBMCs. The receptor set was obtained from a man younger than 35 in good health and CMV-seronegative.

This sequence joins TRBV4-3 and TRBJ2-7; TRBD1 aligns across 9 bases. CDR3 length equals 16 residues. The V and J ends lost 0 bases and 2 bases, in that order; junction bases with no gene match: 5. The V gene's germline CDR1 is LGHNA and CDR2 YSLEER. The CDR3 coding sequence is TGCGCCAGCAGCCAAGACCCCGGGACAGGGACCTACGAGCAGTACTTC. It specifies CASSQDPGTGTYEQYF.

CDR3 amino acids: CASRGAGTEAFF. The CDR3 nucleotides are TGTGCCAGCAGGGGAGCTGGGACTGAAGCTTTCTTT. V and J are TRBV25-1 and TRBJ1-1, with D hard to call. V lost 6 bases and J lost 5, with 10 bases in between. The CDR3 length is 12 residues. Germline V gene data show CDR1 as MGHDK and CDR2 as SYGVNS.

The chain employs TRBV4-2 and TRBJ2-1; 8 nucleotides match TRBD2. The CDR3 loop spans 15 amino acids. The V gene's germline CDR1 is LGHNA and CDR2 YNFKEQ. V lost 4 bases, J lost 6 bases, and 8 bases stayed unmatched. CDR3 amino acids: CASSPEREPLNEQFF. CDR3 DNA: TGTGCCAGCAGCCCCGAGCGGGAGCCCCTCAATGAGCAGTTCTTC.

The chain employs TRBV9 and TRBJ2-3, with 12 nucleotides matching TRBD2. Germline assignment: CDR1 SGDLS and CDR2 YYNGEE. The V segment lost 0 bases and the J segment 3 bases; nucleotides outside the gene matches: 2. CDR3 length: 16 residues. CDR3 region: CASSVEGTSGTDTQYF. CDR3 DNA sequence: TGTGCCAGCAGCGTAGAGGGGACTAGCGGGACAGATACGCAGTATTTT.

The V call is TRBV9, the J call TRBJ2-3, with D maybe TRBD2 (6 bases). The CDR3 totals 17 residues. Trimming pared 0 bases from V and 2 bases from J, leaving 16 bases between. The V gene's germline CDR1 is SGDLS and CDR2 YYNGEE. The CDR3 here is CASSVALAGTLTDTQYF. The CDR3 bases are TGTGCCAGCAGCGTAGCTTTGGCGGGAACCCTCACAGATACGCAGTATTTT. Full variable domain (outside the CDR3, taken from reference TRBV9 and TRBJ2-3): DSGVTQTPKHLITATGQRVTLRCSPRSGDLSVYWYQQSLDQGLQFLIQYYNGEERAKGNILERFSAQQFPDLHSELNLSSLELGDSALYFCASSVALAGTLTDTQYFGPGTRLTVL.

V is TRBV28 and J is TRBJ2-1; 8 bases line up with TRBD1. The CDR3 is 15 amino acids. V shed 8 bases, J shed 5 bases, and the junction held 11 bases outside the gene matches. Germline V gene sequence: CDR1 MDHEN, CDR2 SYDVKM. The CDR3 sequence: CASYPLDRGNNEQFF. The CDR3 region has the DNA TGTGCCAGCTATCCCCTTGACAGGGGTAACAATGAGCAGTTCTTC.

The CDR3 loop is CASSLGAPGNQPQHF. Written as DNA, the CDR3 is TGCGCCAGCAGTCTGGGGGCTCCTGGCAATCAGCCCCAGCATTTT. This chain joins TRBV5-1 and TRBJ1-5, with D perhaps matching TRBD1 (6 bases). Germline CDR1 is SGHRS and CDR2 is YFSETQ. Trimming pared 5 bases from V and 2 bases from J, leaving 14 bases between. The CDR3 has 15 residues. Based on the CDR3 plus reference TRBV5-1 and TRBJ1-5, the full variable domain is KAGVTQTPRYLIKTRGQQVTLSCSPISGHRSVSWYQQTPGQGLQFLFEYFSETQRNKGNFPGRFSGRQFSNSRSEMNVSTLELGDSALYLCASSLGAPGNQPQHFGDGTRLSIL.

The V gene is TRBV5-1, the J gene TRBJ2-5, with 8 bases aligning to TRBD1. CDR1 SGHRS and CDR2 YFSETQ come from the germline V gene. The CDR3 totals 13 residues. The ends lost 3 bases at V and 5 bases at J; junction bases unmatched: 3. The CDR3 spells CASSSDRGETQYF. The CDR3 region has the DNA TGCGCCAGCAGCTCAGACAGGGGTGAGACCCAGTACTTC.

The chain links TRBV6-1 to TRBJ2-3, with 10 bases fitting TRBD1. This CDR3 comprises 17 residues. From germline, CDR1 is MNHNS and CDR2 SASEGT. Losses at the gene ends were 2 bases for V and 7 bases for J; bases not matched to a gene: 12. CDR3 loop: CASSERPPRQGAYTQYF. The CDR3 DNA sequence: TGTGCCAGCAGTGAACGACCTCCCAGACAGGGGGCATATACGCAGTATTTT.

This clone showed up just a few times. The chain uses TRBV6-5 and TRBJ1-1; 9 positions match TRBD1. The CDR3 is made up of 14 amino acids. J lost 5 bases, V lost 0 bases, and 1 base had no gene match. The V gene's germline CDR1 is MNHEY and CDR2 SVGAGI. This CDR3 is CASSYSQGATEAFF. CDR3 nucleotide sequence: TGTGCCAGCAGTTACTCACAGGGGGCTACTGAAGCTTTCTTT.

The chain links TRBV14 to TRBJ1-1; D might be TRBD1 (5 bases). This CDR3 is built from 14 residues. Germline CDR1 reads SGHDN; CDR2 reads FVKESK. Trimming took 3 bases from V and 6 from J, leaving 14 bases between them. CDR3 nucleotide sequence: TGTGCCAGCAGCCAGAGGAGGGGCAACGCTGAAGCTTTCTTT. It specifies CASSQRRGNAEAFF.

The J gene is TRBJ1-2, the V gene TRBV5-1; D perhaps matches TRBD1 (6 bases). CDR1 and CDR2 from the germline V gene are SGHRS and YFSETQ. The length of the CDR3 is 13 residues. V lost 4 bases to trimming and J lost 4 bases, with 11 bases between them. This CDR3 is CASSPDRFYGYTF. The CDR3 bases are TGCGCCAGCAGCCCAGACAGGTTCTATGGCTACACCTTC.

The chain has TRBV6-6 and TRBJ2-1; 7 bases match TRBD2. The CDR3 loop spans 12 amino acids. The V gene's germline CDR1 is MNHNY and CDR2 SVGAGI (reference sequence). The CDR3 DNA reads as TGTGCGAGCCTAGCGGCGGGCAATGAGCAGTTCTTC. Translated, it gives CASLAAGNEQFF.

CDR3 loop: CASSQSGSSGNTIYF. In DNA, the CDR3 is TGTGCCAGCAGTCAATCGGGTAGTTCTGGAAACACCATATATTTT. The rearrangement links TRBV6-9 to TRBJ1-3; no firm D call. Germline CDR1 reads MNHGY; CDR2 reads SVAAGI. There are 15 residues in the CDR3. V was clipped by 5 bases and J by 1 base, with 12 bases between them.

This clone was picked up one time. The chain links TRBV7-2 to TRBJ1-5; D perhaps matches TRBD1 (5 bases). This CDR3 is built from 14 residues. The V gene's germline CDR1 is SGHTA and CDR2 FQGNSA. The V gene lost 7 bases and the J gene lost 4 bases, with 14 bases spanning the gap. CDR3 DNA sequence: TGTGCCAGCATGCCAGGGTCCCCTAATCAGCCCCAGCATTTT. It codes for CASMPGSPNQPQHF.

Here the CDR3 reads CASSKGQGGMDTQYF. The CDR3 nucleotides read TGTGCCAGTAGTAAAGGGCAAGGAGGCATGGATACGCAGTATTTT. This rearrangement joins TRBV19 to TRBJ2-3; perhaps TRBD2 as D (5 bases). CDR3 length: 15 residues. Germline values: CDR1 LNHDA, CDR2 SQIVND (reference sequence). The V gene lost 4 bases and the J gene lost 6 bases, with 17 bases spanning the gap.

The J gene is TRBJ2-1, the V gene TRBV6-5; tentatively, D is TRBD2 (5 bases). This CDR3 spans 14 amino acids. Per the germline V gene, CDR1 is MNHEY and CDR2 is SVGAGI. Between the trimmed V and J ends, which lost 7 bases and 4 bases, there was a span of 14 bases. The CDR3 loop reads CASIVLRGYNEQFF. CDR3 in DNA: TGTGCCAGCATCGTTTTACGGGGATACAATGAGCAGTTCTTC.

The rearrangement joins TRBV6-5 to TRBJ2-5; TRBD2 might be the D (6 bases). This CDR3 is built from 15 residues. V shed 5 bases and J shed 4 bases, with 17 bases lying between them. CDR1 and CDR2 from the germline V gene are MNHEY and SVGAGI. CDR3 nucleotide sequence: TGTGCCAGCAGTCAATTGCGGAGGGGAGGAGAGACCCAGTACTTC. This sequence encodes CASSQLRRGGETQYF.

In its sample, this clone was seen a few times. The rearrangement links TRBV28 to TRBJ1-1; no reliable D call. Per the germline V gene, CDR1 is MDHEN and CDR2 is SYDVKM. There are 12 residues in the CDR3. Trimming stripped 6 bases from V and 1 base from J, with 6 bases between. The CDR3 sequence: CASRDSNTEAFF. The CDR3 bases are TGTGCCAGCAGGGACTCGAACACTGAAGCTTTCTTT.

V usage is TRBV19 and J usage is TRBJ2-7; weak D call: TRBD1 (5 bases). The germline gives CDR1 LNHDA, CDR2 SQIVND (reference sequence). The CDR3 is made up of 13 amino acids. Trimming stripped 5 bases from V and 3 bases from J, with 11 bases between. DNA for the CDR3: TGTGCCAGTAGTCTTAGGGGCAGCTACGAGCAGTACTTC. This translates into CASSLRGSYEQYF. Full variable domain (rest looked up from reference TRBV19 and TRBJ2-7): DGGITQSPKYLFRKEGQNVTLSCEQNLNHDAMYWYRQDPGQGLRLIYYSQIVNDFQKGDIAEGYSVSREKKESFPLTVTSAQKNPTAFYLCASSLRGSYEQYFGPGTRLTVT.

The CDR3 bases are TGTGCCAGCAGTGGCAGGGGCCCTATCACTGAAGCTTTCTTT. This codes for CASSGRGPITEAFF. The V and J genes are TRBV6-6 and TRBJ1-1; D is perhaps TRBD1 (6 bases). CDR1 and CDR2 from the germline V gene are MNHNY and SVGAGI (reference sequence). The CDR3 length is 14 residues. Trimming took off 5 bases at V and 4 bases at J, with 14 bases between the two ends.

The rearrangement links TRBV5-1 to TRBJ1-2, with D possibly TRBD1 on 6 matching bases. The CDR3 runs to 17 residues. Deletions cut 2 bases from V and 4 bases from J, with 21 bases between. Germline V gene sequence: CDR1 SGHRS, CDR2 YFSETQ. CDR3 DNA: TGCGCCAGCAGCTTCAAAGGGGCCACCGGGGGGGCCTATGGCTACACCTTC. Amino acids: CASSFKGATGGAYGYTF. Filled out from reference TRBV5-1 and TRBJ1-2, the complete variable domain reads KAGVTQTPRYLIKTRGQQVTLSCSPISGHRSVSWYQQTPGQGLQFLFEYFSETQRNKGNFPGRFSGRQFSNSRSEMNVSTLELGDSALYLCASSFKGATGGAYGYTFGSGTRLTVV.

This chain joins TRBV11-2 and TRBJ2-7; 9 bases map to TRBD1. This CDR3 comprises 15 residues. Looked up from germline, CDR1 is SGHAT and CDR2 is FQNNGV. V lost 1 base to trimming and J lost 2 bases; unmatched junction nucleotides: 3. The CDR3 here is CASSLARDRAYEQYF. The CDR3 DNA is TGTGCCAGCAGCTTAGCTCGGGACAGGGCCTACGAGCAGTACTTC.

This clone was seen only a few times. V gene TRBV6-1 combines with J gene TRBJ2-5; 10 nucleotides align to TRBD2. This CDR3 is built from 14 residues. Germline CDR1 is MNHNS and CDR2 is SASEGT. The ends lost 3 bases at V and 5 bases at J; junction bases unmatched: 3. CDR3 protein: CASSEGLAKETQYF. The CDR3 coding sequence is TGTGCCAGCAGTGAGGGACTAGCGAAGGAGACCCAGTACTTC.

CDR3 sequence: CSIRENYGYTF. DNA of the CDR3: TGCAGTATCCGGGAAAACTATGGCTACACCTTC. The chain carries TRBV20-1 and TRBJ1-2, with D unclear. With 8 bases removed from V and 2 bases from J, the gap between germline ends came to 9 bases. The CDR3 has 11 amino acids. CDR1 is DFQATT and CDR2 is SNEGSKA in the germline V gene (reference sequence).

This clone was recorded only once. V usage is TRBV9 and J usage is TRBJ1-2; 11 nucleotides agree with TRBD1. This CDR3 has 13 residues. Germline V gene data show CDR1 as SGDLS and CDR2 as YYNGEE. Trimming removed 4 bases from V and 8 bases from J; junction bases left unmatched: 4. CDR3 bases: TGTGCCAGCAGCCCCCGGGACAGGGGGGGCTACACCTTC. Amino acids: CASSPRDRGGYTF.

The chain links TRBV5-6 to TRBJ1-5; weak D call: TRBD1 (5 bases). The length of the CDR3 is 16 residues. Germline V CDR1 and CDR2: SGHDT, YYEEEE. The V end was cut by 4 bases, the J end by 1 base, with 15 bases between. The CDR3 reads CASSLTRQMSNQPQHF. The CDR3 bases are TGTGCCAGCAGCCTTACCAGACAGATGAGCAATCAGCCCCAGCATTTT. The variable domain in full, with the rest retrieved from reference TRBV5-6 and TRBJ1-5, is DAGVTQSPTHLIKTRGQQVTLRCSPKSGHDTVSWYQQALGQGPQFIFQYYEEEERQRGNFPDRFSGHQFPNYSSELNVNALLLGDSALYLCASSLTRQMSNQPQHFGDGTRLSIL.

This clone appeared a few times. The genes are TRBV6-6 and TRBJ2-7; 8 bases are shared with TRBD1. Per the germline V gene, CDR1 is MNHNY and CDR2 is SVGAGI (reference sequence). V was clipped by 5 bases and J by 1 base; unmatched bases: 7. CDR3 size: 15 residues. CDR3 amino acids: CASSQRTGRSYEQYF. The CDR3 nucleotides are TGTGCCAGCAGTCAGAGGACAGGGAGGTCCTACGAGCAGTACTTC.

The DNA of the CDR3 is TGTGCCAGCAGCCCTGGGGCCTATTCACCCCTCCACTTT. Its protein is CASSPGAYSPLHF. V usage is TRBV7-9 and J usage is TRBJ1-6, with a possible D match to TRBD1 (5 bases). V was cut by 5 bases and J by 8 bases, with 10 bases left in between. Per the germline V gene, CDR1 is SEHNR and CDR2 is FQNEAQ (reference sequence). This CDR3 spans 13 amino acids.

The chain combines TRBV18 with TRBJ2-2, with 7 bases identical to TRBD1. The junction had 6 bases not matched to a gene; V was cut back by 1 base and J by 1 base. Germline CDR1 reads KGHSH; CDR2 reads LQKENI. This CDR3 comprises 17 residues. DNA of the CDR3: TGTGCCAGCTCACCACGTCAAGGGACAGTGAACACCGGGGAGCTGTTTTTT. Its translation is CASSPRQGTVNTGELFF.

The rearrangement uses TRBV15 and TRBJ1-5; no definite D call. Germline loops: CDR1 LNHNV, CDR2 YYDKDF (reference sequence). Trimming shortened V by 8 bases and J by 0 bases, and 14 bases separated the two germline ends. This CDR3 has 15 residues. The CDR3 region is CATAGRNYSNQPQHF. The DNA for the CDR3 is TGTGCCACCGCAGGCAGGAATTATAGCAATCAGCCCCAGCATTTT.

The V gene is TRBV29-1, the J gene TRBJ1-5; the match to TRBD1 covers 8 bases. The V gene end was trimmed by 7 bases and the J gene end by 1 base; junction bases not matched to a gene: 3. From germline, CDR1 is SQVTM and CDR2 ANQGSEA. The CDR3 has 13 amino acids. CDR3 bases: TGCAGCGCCAGGACAGGGAGCAATCAGCCCCAGCATTTT. Encoded protein: CSARTGSNQPQHF.